This T cell receptor (beta chain) was captured in a study of cytomegalovirus exposure and HLA in healthy donors. Study background: Previous work identified roughly 110 million unique TCR beta sequences from 150 million to 200 million T cells. The study's findings and limits: The study found most TCR sequences rare, yet found some public TCRs in many donors. Follow-up analysis later connected one missense variant in DCLRE1C with trimming of TCR beta V- and J-genes.

Primers: 60 Vbeta forward and 13 Jbeta reverse. Measured with immunoSEQ multiplex PCR; TCRdb has only the in-frame clones, and not every one. The sample consists of roughly 40,000 clones, roughly half of them appearing once. Concerning this clone: The antigen is unknown.

Germline V CDR1 and CDR2: MNHNS, SASEGT. There are 16 residues in the CDR3. Germline trimming cut 4 bases from V and 0 bases from J; bases unmatched to any gene: 8. Sequencing input: PBMCs. This TCR derives from a human donor in good health. This chain joins TRBV6-1 and TRBJ1-1, with TRBD1 matching 7 bases. Here the CDR3 reads CASSAQQGRMNTEAFF. CDR3 coding DNA: TGTGCCAGCAGTGCCCAACAGGGGCGTATGAACACTGAAGCTTTCTTT.